Below, 30 T cell receptor beta chains from the same sample are listed, as sequenced in a study. TCRdb called the RT-PCR reads again in MiXCR, with one record for every CDR3 protein. The repertoire has about 680,000 distinct CDR3 sequences, more than 13% of them found once; the top ten carry around 3.3%. The sample was memory CD4+ T cells from blood. The receptor set was obtained from a female donor in good health, serving as a healthy control.

This clonotype has just a few counts. This sequence joins TRBV12-3 or TRBV12-4 and TRBJ1-5; D possibly corresponds to TRBD1 (6 bases). V lost 3 bases and J lost 5, with 11 bases in between. This CDR3 region has 14 residues. The CDR3 reads CASSFDGGHQPQHF. CDR3 nucleotide sequence: TGTGCCAGCAGTTTTGATGGGGGGCATCAGCCCCAGCATTTT.

This clonotype has at least ten counts. The V gene is TRBV7-8, the J gene TRBJ1-5; the D gene is possibly TRBD1 (5 bases). Germline lookup yields CDR1 SGHVS and CDR2 FQNEAQ. V was pared by 3 bases and J by 3 bases, with 9 bases between. CDR3 size: 14 residues. CDR3 amino acids: CASSLMGLNQPQHF. CDR3 DNA sequence: TGTGCCAGCAGCTTGATGGGACTCAATCAGCCCCAGCATTTT.

This clonotype was seen repeatedly, ten times or more. The chain employs TRBV20-1 and TRBJ1-6, with TRBD1 matching 7 bases. CDR1 and CDR2 (germline): DFQATT, SNEGSKA (reference sequence). This CDR3 has 13 amino acids. With 3 bases clipped from V and 7 bases from J, the junction kept 3 bases outside the gene matches. This CDR3 reads CSARRDSNSPLHF. In DNA, the CDR3 is TGCAGTGCTAGGCGGGACAGCAATTCACCCCTCCACTTT.

The V and J genes are TRBV20-1 and TRBJ2-5; 11 bases are shared with TRBD2. The CDR3 totals 16 residues. J lost 7 bases, V lost 4 bases, and 14 bases had no gene match. CDR1 and CDR2 (germline): DFQATT, SNEGSKA (reference sequence). The CDR3 sequence is CSAIVRTSGSRGTQYF. CDR3 DNA: TGCAGTGCTATAGTGCGAACTAGCGGGAGCCGAGGGACCCAGTACTTC.

This sequence joins TRBV7-2 and TRBJ1-1; D may be TRBD1 (6 bases). Trimming removed 0 bases at V and 11 bases at J, with 19 bases between. Looked up from germline, CDR1 is SGHTA and CDR2 is FQGNSA. This CDR3 has 15 amino acids. The CDR3 sequence is CASSLAEQGRGVAFF. Written as DNA, the CDR3 is TGTGCCAGCAGCTTAGCGGAACAGGGTAGGGGTGTCGCTTTCTTT.

The DNA for the CDR3 is TGTGCCAGCACATCGACCCCCAGGTACGATGAGCAGTTCTTC. It codes for CASTSTPRYDEQFF. The V and J genes are TRBV6-6 and TRBJ2-1; D gene unclear. The CDR3 runs 14 residues. Germline assignment: CDR1 MNHNY and CDR2 SVGAGI (reference sequence). The V end lost 7 bases, the J end lost 8 bases, and 18 bases lay between the germline ends.

This clonotype was seen repeatedly, ten times or more. V gene TRBV20-1 combines with J gene TRBJ2-3; TRBD2 might be the D (5 bases). This CDR3 has 16 residues. Per the germline V gene, CDR1 is DFQATT and CDR2 is SNEGSKA (reference sequence). Between the trimmed V and J ends, which lost 6 bases and 1 base, there was a span of 20 bases. The CDR3 DNA reads as TGCAGTGCAACCGGGATGTTGGGCTCTGGCACAGATACGCAGTATTTT. It translates to CSATGMLGSGTDTQYF.

The chain uses TRBV28 and TRBJ2-7; 11 bases map to TRBD2. CDR3 length: 18 amino acids. The V gene's germline CDR1 is MDHEN and CDR2 SYDVKM. V was clipped by 6 bases and J by 3 bases; unmatched bases: 16. CDR3 amino acids: CASRSMGGSGRVGYEQYF. The CDR3 region has the DNA TGTGCCAGCAGAAGTATGGGAGGTAGCGGGAGGGTCGGCTACGAGCAGTACTTC.

The chain links TRBV28 to TRBJ2-3, with 12 bases lining up with TRBD2. Per germline, CDR1 MDHEN and CDR2 SYDVKM. V shed 1 base, J shed 1 base, and the junction held 9 bases outside the gene matches. This CDR3 has 19 residues. CDR3 sequence: CASSLFLLAGGGGTDTQYF. CDR3 in DNA: TGTGCCAGCAGTTTATTCCTACTAGCGGGAGGCGGTGGCACAGATACGCAGTATTTT.

In this sample, this clonotype turned up a few times. This chain uses TRBV5-1 with TRBJ2-3; possibly TRBD1 or TRBD2 for D (5 bases each). V was shortened by 7 bases and J by 9 bases, with 12 bases between the two germline ends. Germline V gene data show CDR1 as SGHRS and CDR2 as YFSETQ. This CDR3 spans 11 amino acids. The CDR3 DNA follows: TGCGCCAGCGGCGAGGGGTTGACGCAGTATTTT. Translation gives CASGEGLTQYF.

This clonotype was found many times. CDR3 bases: TGCGCCAGCAGCTTGGAAGCCATCTCTAATGAGCAGTTCTTC. Amino acid sequence: CASSLEAISNEQFF. The chain links TRBV5-1 to TRBJ2-1; D call uncertain. This CDR3 has 14 amino acids. Per the germline V gene, CDR1 is SGHRS and CDR2 is YFSETQ. Deletions cut 0 bases from V and 7 bases from J, with 11 bases between. Together with reference TRBV5-1 and TRBJ2-1, the CDR3 gives the full variable domain: KAGVTQTPRYLIKTRGQQVTLSCSPISGHRSVSWYQQTPGQGLQFLFEYFSETQRNKGNFPGRFSGRQFSNSRSEMNVSTLELGDSALYLCASSLEAISNEQFFGPGTRLTVL.

CDR3 protein: CASSFREGYTEAFF. The DNA for the CDR3 is TGTGCCAGCAGTTTTAGGGAGGGGTACACTGAAGCTTTCTTT. The V gene is TRBV27, the J gene TRBJ1-1; weak D call: TRBD1 (5 bases). The germline V and J ends were trimmed by 3 bases and 3 bases, with 11 bases remaining between them. Looked up from germline, CDR1 is MNHEY and CDR2 is SMNVEV (reference sequence). The CDR3 has 14 amino acids.

Points on this clonotype: Given a much more abundant clone one base away, this may be a read error. The conserved final phenylalanine or tryptophan is absent from the CDR3, which likely points to a read error. The gene calls are TRBV7-2 and TRBJ2-1; D is ambiguous. Germline V CDR1 and CDR2: SGHTA, FQGNSA. Trimming pared 1 base from V and 8 bases from J, leaving 6 bases between. The CDR3 totals 12 residues. The CDR3, as DNA: TGTGCCAGCAGCTTAGTAGGGTATGAGCAGTTCCTC. Its translation: CASSLVGYEQFL.

The CDR3 protein is CASSLDPGPTSLETQYF. CDR3 coding DNA: TGTGCCAGCAGCTTAGACCCGGGACCCACGAGTCTGGAGACCCAGTACTTC. The V call is TRBV11-2, the J call TRBJ2-5; D tentatively reads TRBD1 or TRBD2 (5 bases each). Per germline, CDR1 SGHAT and CDR2 FQNNGV. V gave up 0 bases and J gave up 5 bases, with 19 bases separating them. The CDR3 runs to 17 residues. Drawing the rest from reference TRBV11-2 and TRBJ2-5, the complete variable domain is EAGVAQSPRYKIIEKRQSVAFWCNPISGHATLYWYQQILGQGPKLLIQFQNNGVVDDSQLPKDRFSAERLKGVDSTLKIQPAKLEDSAVYLCASSLDPGPTSLETQYFGPGTRLLVL.

This clonotype was recorded a few times. The chain combines TRBV6-2 or TRBV6-3 with TRBJ1-2; D gene unclear. The CDR3 consists of 14 residues. Per the germline V gene, CDR1 is MNHEY and CDR2 is SVGEGT. V lost 5 bases and J lost 3, with 13 bases in between. CDR3 in DNA: TGTGCCAGCAGTGAAAGGACGGCCTACTATGGCTACACCTTC. Translated: CASSERTAYYGYTF.

V is TRBV6-2 or TRBV6-3 and J is TRBJ2-1; 11 nucleotides line up with TRBD2. From germline, CDR1 is MNHEY and CDR2 SVGEGT. J gave up 7 bases and V 7 bases, and 6 bases lay outside the gene matches. The length of the CDR3 is 14 residues. The CDR3: CASTLAGGRNEQFF. The CDR3 nucleotides are TGTGCCAGCACTCTAGCGGGAGGACGGAATGAGCAGTTCTTC.

This clonotype has a count of ten or more. The J gene is TRBJ2-1, the V gene TRBV10-2; 7 nucleotides align to TRBD2. The CDR3 is 15 residues long. Germline CDR1 is WSHSY and CDR2 is SAAADI. V lost 6 bases and J lost 6; bases outside the gene matches: 11. The CDR3 sequence: CASRSQWTSINEQFF. CDR3 sequence (DNA): TGCGCCAGCAGGTCTCAGTGGACTAGTATCAATGAGCAGTTCTTC.

This clonotype was recorded many times. The V and J genes are TRBV7-2 and TRBJ2-5, with D hard to call. Germline V lookup: CDR1 SGHTA, CDR2 FQGNSA. This CDR3 comprises 14 residues. V lost 1 base, J lost 1 base, and 7 bases lay in between. CDR3 sequence reads: CASSLGLSQETQYF. The CDR3 nucleotides are TGTGCCAGCAGCTTAGGACTTTCCCAAGAGACCCAGTACTTC.

This clonotype has more than one count but fewer than ten. The chain couples TRBV4-2 to TRBJ2-3, with no clear D. V lost 4 bases and J 6 bases, leaving 14 bases between the germline ends. There are 14 residues in the CDR3. CDR1 and CDR2 (germline): LGHNA, YNFKEQ. CDR3 in amino acids: CASSPSALGDTQYF. The CDR3 bases are TGTGCCAGCAGCCCCTCGGCCCTAGGGGATACGCAGTATTTT.

CDR3 DNA: TGTGCCAGCAGCTCCCTCGACAGGGGCGACTATGGCTACACCTTC. It specifies CASSSLDRGDYGYTF. V usage is TRBV7-9 and J usage is TRBJ1-2; 8 bases match TRBD1. The CDR3 totals 15 residues. Germline loops: CDR1 SEHNR, CDR2 FQNEAQ (reference sequence). V gave up 4 bases and J gave up 3 bases; unmatched junction bases: 7.

The chain uses TRBV7-9 and TRBJ1-4; 10 bases match TRBD1. Germline CDR1 is SEHNR and CDR2 is FQNEAQ (reference sequence). CDR3 size: 14 residues. Trimming at V came to 3 bases and at J to 6 bases, leaving 1 base not matched to a gene. The CDR3 is CASSLDRGDEKLFF. CDR3 in DNA: TGTGCCAGCAGCTTGGACAGGGGGGATGAAAAACTGTTTTTT.

V gene TRBV20-1 combines with J gene TRBJ1-1, with 8 nucleotides matching TRBD1. Germline loops: CDR1 DFQATT, CDR2 SNEGSKA (reference sequence). The junction had 15 bases not matched to a gene; V was cut back by 6 bases and J by 3 bases. The CDR3 runs 16 residues. The chain's CDR3 is CSAPGSTGVPDTEAFF. CDR3 in DNA: TGCAGTGCCCCGGGTTCGACAGGGGTGCCTGACACTGAAGCTTTCTTT.

This clonotype has more than one count but fewer than ten. The rearrangement joins TRBV12-3 or TRBV12-4 to TRBJ2-1; the D gene is possibly TRBD2 (7 bases). Deletions cut 2 bases from V and 4 bases from J, with 15 bases between. The CDR3 has 16 residues. For the CDR3, the DNA is TGTGCCAGCAGTTTATCTTCAGGGAGGGGGTACAATGAGCAGTTCTTC. Encoded protein: CASSLSSGRGYNEQFF.

This clonotype was recorded a few times. The J gene is TRBJ1-2, the V gene TRBV30, with a tentative D call TRBD1 (5 bases). This CDR3 has 16 amino acids. Trimming shortened V by 6 bases and J by 0 bases, and 20 bases separated the two germline ends. Germline loops: CDR1 GTSNPN, CDR2 SVGIG (reference sequence). The CDR3 loop is CACPGTRRSSNYGYTF. The CDR3 DNA is TGTGCCTGTCCCGGGACCCGAAGGTCGTCTAACTATGGCTACACCTTC. The entire variable domain, with the rest obtained from reference TRBV30 and TRBJ1-2, is as follows: SQTIHQWPATLVQPVGSPLSLECTVEGTSNPNLYWYRQAAGRGLQLLFYSVGIGQISSEVPQNLSASRPQDRQFILSSKKLLLSDSGFYLCACPGTRRSSNYGYTFGSGTRLTVV.

This clonotype showed up just a few times. This chain connects TRBV20-1 to TRBJ2-5; D call uncertain. V shed 3 bases and J shed 5 bases, with 10 bases lying between them. The CDR3 runs 12 residues. Germline CDR1 and CDR2: DFQATT and SNEGSKA (reference sequence). The CDR3 DNA follows: TGCAGTGCTAGCAACGCCAAGGAGACCCAGTACTTC. Translating gives CSASNAKETQYF.

V gene TRBV4-3 combines with J gene TRBJ1-4, with D possibly being TRBD1 (6 bases). Deletions cut 2 bases from V and 4 bases from J, with 11 bases between. Per germline, CDR1 LGHNA and CDR2 YSLEER. CDR3 length: 15 residues. The CDR3 spells CASSQYRAFNEKLFF. The CDR3 nucleotides are TGCGCCAGCAGCCAATACAGGGCTTTTAATGAAAAACTGTTTTTT.

The V gene is TRBV20-1, the J gene TRBJ1-1, with D maybe TRBD1 (5 bases). Trimming took 5 bases from V and 1 from J, leaving 20 bases between them. This CDR3 contains 16 residues. Germline assignment: CDR1 DFQATT and CDR2 SNEGSKA (reference sequence). The CDR3 nucleotides are TGCAGTGCTGCTACCGGGACTTTCGGTGGGAACACTGAAGCTTTCTTT. This gives the protein CSAATGTFGGNTEAFF.

The rearrangement links TRBV6-5 to TRBJ1-1; 8 nucleotides match TRBD1. The germline V gene has CDR1 MNHEY and CDR2 SVGAGI. With V trimmed by 2 bases and J by 11 bases, 7 bases remained unmatched. CDR3 size: 13 residues. The CDR3 sequence is CASSYLGQGSAFF. The DNA of the CDR3 is TGTGCCAGCAGTTACCTAGGACAGGGTTCGGCTTTCTTT.

This clonotype was seen more than once but under ten times. The V call is TRBV7-3, the J call TRBJ2-7; 7 nucleotides line up with TRBD1. Per germline, CDR1 SGHTA and CDR2 FQGTGA. V trimming: 4 bases; J trimming: 6 bases; junction bases outside the gene matches: 6. CDR3 length: 13 amino acids. CDR3 amino acids: CASSSDREGEQYF. CDR3 nucleotides: TGTGCCAGCAGCTCTGACAGGGAAGGCGAGCAGTACTTC.

This clonotype was detected many times. V usage is TRBV4-3 and J usage is TRBJ1-3, with TRBD1 identical over 7 bases. There are 16 residues in the CDR3. Germline CDR1 reads LGHNA; CDR2 reads YSLEER. With V trimmed by 0 bases and J by 4 bases, 6 bases remained unmatched. DNA of the CDR3: TGCGCCAGCAGCCAAGAATTCCCAGGGGGAGGAAACACCATATATTTT. It codes for CASSQEFPGGGNTIYF.